The 32 T cell receptor beta chains below all came from one sample that was sequenced in a study of tumor-infiltrating lymphocytes in oesophageal squamous cell carcinoma. TCRdb re-analysed the PCR reads in MiXCR, keeping a single row per CDR3 protein. The sample gives about 12,000 distinct CDR3 sequences, 55% to 65% of which show up once; approximately 30% is in the top ten. Sequencing was carried out using esophageal tumor tissue. These TCRs come from a female donor with esophageal squamous cell carcinoma.

This clonotype was counted many times. CDR3 loop: CASSHAGARNYEQYF. The CDR3 nucleotides are TGTGCCAGCAGCCACGCGGGGGCCCGAAACTACGAGCAGTACTTC. The J gene is TRBJ2-7, the V gene TRBV6-1; D may be TRBD2 (7 bases). Trimming cost V 6 bases and J 3 bases, with 18 bases left between them. Germline lookup yields CDR1 MNHNS and CDR2 SASEGT. This CDR3 spans 15 amino acids.

The rearrangement links TRBV6-9 to TRBJ2-5; 9 nucleotides align to TRBD1. Germline loops: CDR1 MNHGY, CDR2 SVAAGI. After removal of 8 bases from V and 7 bases from J, the junction contained 14 bases not matched to a gene. This CDR3 contains 15 residues. The DNA for the CDR3 is TGTGCCAGCTCAACCACCGGGACAGGGATAGTGACCCAGTACTTC. It translates to CASSTTGTGIVTQYF.

V and J are TRBV10-3 and TRBJ2-5; D remains unclear. Trimming took off 7 bases at V and 7 bases at J, with 16 bases between the two ends. Germline V gives CDR1 ENHRY, CDR2 SYGVKD. CDR3 length equals 13 residues. In DNA, the CDR3 is TGTGCCATCAAAGCCCCAAGTTTGGGGACCCAGTACTTC. Its protein is CAIKAPSLGTQYF.

This clonotype was seen only a few times. This chain connects TRBV24-1 to TRBJ2-2; possibly TRBD1 for D (5 bases). With 0 bases removed from V and 6 bases from J, the gap between germline ends came to 13 bases. Germline V CDR1 and CDR2: KGHDR, SFDVKD. The CDR3 is made up of 16 amino acids. The CDR3 loop is CATSDLSGFYPGELFF. The CDR3 bases are TGTGCCACCAGTGATTTGTCAGGGTTTTATCCCGGGGAGCTGTTTTTT.

The genes are TRBV7-9 and TRBJ2-3; either TRBD1 or TRBD2 may fit D (6 bases each). Matching the DNA end better, TRBJ2-1 makes the J call doubtful. Germline CDR1 is SEHNR and CDR2 is FQNEAQ (reference sequence). The CDR3 extends over 15 amino acids. DNA for the CDR3: TGTGCCAGCACCGTGGGGGGCCCGGGTAACAATGAGCAGTTCTTC. The encoded protein is CASTVGGPGNNEQFF.

This clonotype was counted many times. V is TRBV5-1 and J is TRBJ2-3; TRBD2 matches 12 bases. The V and J ends lost 0 bases and 4 bases, in that order; junction bases with no gene match: 3. The CDR3 totals 16 residues. Germline loops: CDR1 SGHRS, CDR2 YFSETQ. This chain's CDR3 is CASSLGLAGGPDTQYF. The CDR3 nucleotides read TGCGCCAGCAGCTTGGGTCTAGCGGGAGGGCCAGATACGCAGTATTTT.

This rearrangement joins TRBV10-3 to TRBJ2-1; D possibly corresponds to TRBD1 (6 bases). Deletions cut 5 bases from V and 8 bases from J, with 13 bases between. Germline-derived CDR1 and CDR2 are ENHRY and SYGVKD. The CDR3 totals 13 residues. The CDR3 protein is CAISTYREHEQFF. The CDR3 DNA follows: TGTGCCATCAGTACCTACAGGGAGCATGAGCAGTTCTTC.

This clonotype was seen many times. With a much larger clone just one base away, this may be a read error. The rearrangement joins TRBV14 to TRBJ2-5; possible D gene TRBD1, 5 bases. V was trimmed by 3 bases and J by 11 bases, leaving 19 bases between them. Per the germline V gene, CDR1 is SGHDN and CDR2 is FVKESK. There are 14 residues in the CDR3. CDR3 coding DNA: TGTGCCAGCAGCCACCCCGGTGGGGCCAATGAGCAGTACTTC. Translated: CASSHPGGANEQYF.

The table lists this clonotype with a few counts. Being one base from a much bigger clone, this may be a read error. This chain connects TRBV7-4 to TRBJ2-7; no clear D. There are 16 residues in the CDR3. With 5 bases removed from V and 7 bases from J, the gap between germline ends came to 24 bases. Germline-derived CDR1 and CDR2 are SGHVT and SQSDAQ. CDR3: CASSRLGQLTYNEQYF. In nucleotides, the CDR3 is TGTGCCAGCAGCCGCCTAGGGCAGCTGACCTACAATGAGCAGTACTTC.

The rearrangement links TRBV6-5 to TRBJ2-7; TRBD1 matches 8 bases. The DNA end favors TRBJ2-1, so the J call may be wrong. CDR1 and CDR2 from the germline V gene are MNHEY and SVGAGI. The CDR3 is 15 residues long. The CDR3 spells CASSYLGTGTNEQFF. The CDR3 coding sequence is TGTGCCAGCAGTTACTTGGGGACAGGAACTAATGAGCAGTTCTTC.

The rearrangement uses TRBV6-1 and TRBJ1-6; D not resolved. Germline values: CDR1 MNHNS, CDR2 SASEGT. This CDR3 is built from 13 residues. Between the trimmed V and J ends, which lost 7 bases and 9 bases, there was a span of 13 bases. CDR3 nucleotides: TGTGCCAGCAAGTCGGCATCTACTTCACCCCTCCACTTT. This codes for CASKSASTSPLHF.

This clonotype was counted a few times. CDR3 sequence (DNA): TGTGCCAGTAGTATGAGTCAAACAGGGGACGAGCAGTACTTC. This translates into CASSMSQTGDEQYF. The V call is TRBV19, the J call TRBJ2-7; TRBD1 aligns across 7 bases. With V trimmed by 3 bases and J by 5 bases, 7 bases remained unmatched. This CDR3 region has 14 residues. Germline V gene lookup returns CDR1 LNHDA and CDR2 SQIVND (reference sequence).

This clonotype has only a few counts. The chain combines TRBV7-9 with TRBJ1-2, with 7 positions matching TRBD1. Trimming removed 5 bases from V and 1 base from J; junction bases left unmatched: 13. The germline V gene has CDR1 SEHNR and CDR2 FQNEAQ (reference sequence). CDR3 length equals 17 residues. CDR3 bases: TGTGCCAGCAGCAATATCATCACAGGGGATTTTAACTATGGCTACACCTTC. Amino acid sequence: CASSNIITGDFNYGYTF.

This clonotype was seen a few times. The V call is TRBV7-6, the J call TRBJ2-1, with a tentative D call TRBD1 (5 bases). The end of the DNA is better explained by TRBJ2-7, so the J call may be wrong. This CDR3 contains 12 residues. Looked up from germline, CDR1 is SGHVS and CDR2 is FNYEAQ. The DNA for the CDR3 is TGTGCCAGCAGCGACGGACACAATGAGCAGTACTTC. It translates to CASSDGHNEQYF.

This clonotype was seen ten or more times. This chain uses TRBV6-1 with TRBJ2-5, with D uncertain. Germline V CDR1 and CDR2: MNHNS, SASEGT. V was trimmed by 7 bases and J by 5 bases, leaving 8 bases between them. This CDR3 is built from 11 residues. CDR3 nucleotide sequence: TGTGCCAGCACCATCGGGGAGACCCAGTACTTC. Protein sequence: CASTIGETQYF.

There are many counts of this clonotype. Since a much larger clone is just one base distant, this may be a read error. The chain couples TRBV6-1 to TRBJ2-5, with D possibly being TRBD2 (6 bases). V lost 7 bases, J lost 11 bases, and 26 bases lay in between. This CDR3 has 15 amino acids. Germline values: CDR1 MNHNS, CDR2 SASEGT. Written as DNA, the CDR3 is TGTGCCAGCACCTCTCTTGGACTAACGCACAATGAGCAGTACTTC. As protein: CASTSLGLTHNEQYF.

This clonotype was observed a handful of times. The chain uses TRBV7-2 and TRBJ2-7, with 10 bases that match TRBD2. The trim removed 2 bases at V and 4 bases at J, leaving 5 bases unmatched. CDR1 and CDR2 from the germline V gene are SGHTA and FQGNSA. This CDR3 is 15 amino acids long. In DNA, the CDR3 is TGTGCCAGCAGCTTAAACCCTAGCGGGAGTTACGAGCAGTACTTC. Translating gives CASSLNPSGSYEQYF. The full variable domain, its missing parts supplied by reference TRBV7-2 and TRBJ2-7, is GAGVSQSPSNKVTEKGKDVELRCDPISGHTALYWYRQSLGQGLEFLIYFQGNSAPDKSGLPSDRFSAERTGGSVSTLTIQRTQQEDSAVYLCASSLNPSGSYEQYFGPGTRLTVT.

V and J are TRBV6-1 and TRBJ2-6, with TRBD2 matching 8 bases. The tail of the sequence fits TRBJ2-7 better, so the J call may be wrong. Germline V lookup: CDR1 MNHNS, CDR2 SASEGT. This CDR3 has 15 residues. CDR3 coding DNA: TGTGCCAGCAGCACCACTAGCGGTAGGTACTACGAGCAGTACTTC. The encoded protein is CASSTTSGRYYEQYF.

The chain joins TRBV6-7 to TRBJ1-2; the D is unclear. Being an ORF, TRBV6-7 has a function that is uncertain. V lost 2 bases to trimming and J lost 3 bases, with 13 bases between them. The length of the CDR3 is 15 residues. CDR3 protein: CASSYLGPLHYGYTF. The CDR3 nucleotides read TGTGCCAGCAGTTACCTCGGGCCCCTGCACTATGGCTACACCTTC.

V usage is TRBV7-8 and J usage is TRBJ2-3; 8 bases agree with TRBD1. The tail of the sequence fits TRBJ2-7 better, so the J call may be wrong. The CDR3 runs to 12 residues. Per germline, CDR1 SGHVS and CDR2 FQNEAQ. CDR3 nucleotides: TGTGCCAGCAGCTTAGGGACAGGGGAGCAGTACTTC. Its protein is CASSLGTGEQYF.

In its sample, this clonotype is medium-sized. The CDR3, as DNA: TGTGCCAGCAGCCGTACCGGGACAAATAACTACAATGAGCAGTACTTC. Protein sequence: CASSRTGTNNYNEQYF. The chain couples TRBV11-1 to TRBJ2-1, with D possibly TRBD1 on 6 matching bases. TRBJ2-7 matches the DNA end more closely, so the J call is doubtful. Germline V lookup: CDR1 SGHAT, CDR2 FQDESV (reference sequence). The CDR3 extends over 16 amino acids.

This clonotype was detected a few times. The V call is TRBV7-2, the J call TRBJ2-5, with TRBD1 matching over 10 bases. The V gene end was trimmed by 1 base and the J gene end by 0 bases; junction bases not matched to a gene: 2. This CDR3 region has 16 residues. CDR1 is SGHTA, CDR2 FQGNSA, per germline. The CDR3 DNA is TGTGCCAGCAGCTTAGGGGACAGGGGATACCAAGAGACCCAGTACTTC. Translated, it gives CASSLGDRGYQETQYF.

Relative to its sample, this clonotype is medium-sized (0.01 to 0.1%). The chain couples TRBV7-3 to TRBJ1-3, with a weak D call TRBD1 (5 bases). Germline CDR1 SGHTA, CDR2 FQGTGA. CDR3 length equals 13 residues. The germline V and J ends were trimmed by 5 bases and 4 bases, with 9 bases remaining between them. CDR3 in DNA: TGTGCCAGCAGCCCCGCAGGGGGAAACACCATATATTTT. It yields the protein CASSPAGGNTIYF.

The rearrangement joins TRBV5-1 to TRBJ2-1, with 7 positions matching TRBD1. Matching the DNA end better, TRBJ2-5 makes the J call doubtful. Germline CDR1 is SGHRS and CDR2 is YFSETQ. This CDR3 spans 16 amino acids. The CDR3 nucleotides read TGCGCCAGCAGCTCCTCCGGAACAGGGGACGGGGAGACCCAGTACTTC. Protein sequence: CASSSSGTGDGETQYF.

As to this clonotype: The junction does not match germline at one end; this may be a read error. The chain joins TRBV5-4 to TRBJ2-4, with 14 bases that match TRBD2. Judging by the DNA end, TRBJ2-1 fits better; the J call may be wrong. The CDR3 is 16 amino acids. Germline CDR1 and CDR2: SGHNT and YYREEE (reference sequence). CDR3 coding DNA: TGCGCCAGCAGCTTGGGAGGGACTAGCGGGAGAAATGAGCAGTTCTTC. Translation gives CASSLGGTSGRNEQFF.

The chain carries TRBV7-3 and TRBJ2-5; TRBD2 agrees at 8 bases. The DNA end is more similar to TRBJ2-1, so the J call may be wrong. CDR1 and CDR2 (germline): SGHTA, FQGTGA. The CDR3 is made up of 15 amino acids. Here the CDR3 reads CASSSPGLVRDEQFF. CDR3 nucleotides: TGTGCCAGCAGCTCGCCGGGACTAGTCCGCGATGAGCAGTTCTTC.

The gene calls are TRBV12-3 or TRBV12-4 and TRBJ2-5; no clear D. The J call could be wrong; TRBJ2-1 is a better fit for the DNA end. The CDR3 sequence is 11 residues long. CDR3 region: CASKVGNEQFF. The CDR3 DNA sequence: TGTGCCAGCAAAGTGGGCAATGAGCAGTTCTTC.

This chain uses TRBV7-6 with TRBJ2-1; the match to TRBD2 covers 9 bases. Germline assignment: CDR1 SGHVS and CDR2 FNYEAQ. The CDR3 is made up of 15 amino acids. Losses at the gene ends were 0 bases for V and 4 bases for J; bases not matched to a gene: 1. As DNA, the CDR3 is TGTGCCAGCAGCTTAGCTAGCGGGAGATACAATGAGCAGTTCTTC. Translating it yields CASSLASGRYNEQFF.

The table lists this clonotype with a few counts. In nucleotides, the CDR3 is TGTGCCAGCAGCCTTGGAGACAGAGAGAACACTGAAGCTTTCTTT. Its translation is CASSLGDRENTEAFF. This chain links TRBV27 with TRBJ1-1; perhaps TRBD1 as D (5 bases). Germline loops: CDR1 MNHEY, CDR2 SMNVEV (reference sequence). The CDR3 is 15 amino acids. Trimming left V 6 bases short and J 1 base short, with 15 bases between.

The chain uses TRBV12-3 or TRBV12-4 and TRBJ2-1; D is uncertain. Trimming left V 3 bases short and J 10 bases short, with 13 bases between. This CDR3 comprises 13 residues. CDR3 nucleotides: TGTGCCAGCAGTTTGGACGGACCCTACGAGCAGTTCTTC. This encodes CASSLDGPYEQFF.

This clonotype was detected a few times. This chain connects TRBV6-1 to TRBJ1-1; a weak D match, TRBD1 (5 bases). CDR1 is MNHNS and CDR2 is SASEGT in the germline V gene. The length of the CDR3 is 15 residues. V was clipped by 5 bases and J by 1 base, with 14 bases between them. CDR3 in DNA: TGTGCCAGCAGTACCCGGGACGGCCCGAACACTGAAGCTTTCTTT. Amino acids: CASSTRDGPNTEAFF.

V gene TRBV7-6 combines with J gene TRBJ2-3; D not certain. Germline CDR1 and CDR2: SGHVS and FNYEAQ. V was trimmed by 2 bases and J by 2 bases, leaving 11 bases between them. The length of the CDR3 is 15 residues. CDR3 sequence: CASSLMGTPTDTQYF. Here the CDR3 DNA reads TGTGCCAGCAGCTTAATGGGCACCCCCACAGATACGCAGTATTTT.